This T cell receptor (beta chain) was documented in a study of blood T cells in healthy people across ages (dated by TCRdb to the mid-2010s). Regarding the study in general: Template switching captured roughly one uniquely barcoded TCR beta cDNA molecule per two T cells in model experiments. Using deep sequencing normalized with unique cDNA molecular identifiers, the study measured how TCR beta repertoire diversity changes with age. Donors were grouped into four age groups: young (average approximately 16 years), middle-aged (less than 40), aged (around 60) and long-lived (just over 80). To avoid experimental bias, donors of different ages were distributed randomly across sequencing lanes. Two additional independent replicas of 1 million unique cDNA reads from the same blood draw were analyzed for two donors (one aged 18 to 30 and one aged 80 or older).

The receptor library was made with 5' RACE. The instrument given in TCRdb is Illumina HiSeq 2500. A second PCR of roughly 7 to 11 cycles was performed with a sample-barcoded 5' primer and a J-beta primer mix. Each TCR beta cDNA molecule received a unique molecular identifier from a template-switch 5' adaptor carrying 12 random nucleotides. Each sample yielded at least 2.5 million CDR3-containing paired-end reads. All of the RNA was converted into first-strand cDNA using the Mint cDNA synthesis kit, with a TRBC-specific oligonucleotide serving as the primer. Following uracil-DNA glycosylase treatment, a first 18-cycle PCR with universal primers M1SS and BC2_uni_R was performed on all cDNA. The authors' pipeline ran thus. Normalization of each sample was performed by random selection of 1 million high-quality reads, each carrying a distinct molecular identifier. Instead of being binned into consensus sequences, reads with shared molecular identifiers were discarded. MiTCR, with a Q25 quality threshold and the strictest error-elimination algorithm, was used for CDR3 identification, clonotype clustering and error correction. A nonparametric unseen species model with Euler transformation was used to estimate lower-bound total TCR beta diversity. TCRdb's own reprocessing of the public reads used fastp at Q25 and MiXCR and kept productive beta chains. Entries that share a CDR3 protein sequence are merged under the most common genes and DNA. TCRdb, not the original authors, processed these V and J calls. Across this sample there are some 900,000 distinct CDR3 sequences, with 40% to 60% seen only once. Jointly, the top ten make up around 15% of the sample.

The roughly 39 donors, aged about 6 to 95 years, were systemically healthy Caucasian individuals from Russia. Each donor gave about 9.8 milliliters of peripheral blood, drawn into EDTA-treated Vacutainer tubes. Ficoll-Paque density-gradient centrifugation was used to isolate PBMCs, with at least 6.5 million per sample. Trizol reagent was used to extract total RNA from the PBMCs, yielding at least 5.5 micrograms per sample. For every donor, flow cytometry on a PBMC aliquot measured the percentage of naive CD45RAhigh/CD27high T cells. Findings and caveats that apply to the study as a whole: Estimates of total diversity from one million sequenced T cells were regarded as lower bounds and underestimates. Observed TCR beta diversity per million T cells fell roughly linearly with age, and a significant reduction was already apparent by age roughly 40. The CMV infection status of donors was not known, potentially confounding age-related changes in expanded clonotypes. Conclusive comparison of naive and antigen-experienced compartments was prevented by the profiling of bulk unsorted PBMCs. The percentage of naive T cells measured by flow cytometry correlated strongly with observed TCR beta diversity. The long-lived group showed more naive CD4+ T cells, fewer expanded clones and increased TCR diversity than the aged group, suggesting age selection.

A remark on this clonotype: Its antigen remains undetermined. Base quality data are lacking; no much larger clone is found one base away.

Looking up the germline V gene (reference sequence) yields CDR1 DFQATT and CDR2 SNEGSKA. The CDR3, from cysteine to phenylalanine, totals 13 residues. The only DNA kept is the CDR3, 39 bases in frame from the first base. The sample was blood. The TCR originated in a man aged 25-45 years in good health. The rearranged segments are TRBV20-1 and TRBJ2-7, with 7 bases aligning to TRBD2. The J call is uncertain, as TRBJ2-5 better fits the DNA end. The CDR3 loop reads CSARKPSGETQYF. Here is the DNA: TGCAGTGCTAGAAAGCCTAGCGGAGAGACCCAGTACTTC.